These 5 T cell receptor beta chains share one sample of origin, sequenced in a study of blood T cell repertoires in COVID-19. Sequencing used immunoSEQ multiplex PCR; TCRdb keeps in-frame clones, though not all of them. The sample yields 300,000 to 400,000 clones, more than 90% seen once. Sequenced input: PBMCs or T cells enriched from blood (not recorded which). These receptors all come from a man in his 60s who had recovered from COVID-19.

The gene calls are TRBV9 and TRBJ2-7; 8 nucleotides align to TRBD1. V lost 0 bases, J lost 5 bases, and 7 bases stayed unmatched. The CDR3 is 15 residues long. The germline V gene has CDR1 SGDLS and CDR2 YYNGEE. CDR3 region: CASSVDGQGANEQYF. Here the CDR3 DNA reads TGTGCCAGCAGCGTAGATGGGCAGGGGGCGAACGAGCAGTACTTC.

The chain is built from TRBV10-3 and TRBJ2-1, with 9 bases aligning to TRBD2. V lost 7 bases, J lost 8 bases, and 9 bases stayed unmatched. Germline V gene sequence: CDR1 ENHRY, CDR2 SYGVKD. The CDR3 is made up of 14 amino acids. The CDR3 DNA is TGTGCCATCACGACGGGACTAGCCAGAGATGAGCAGTTCTTC. This translates into CAITTGLARDEQFF.

V usage is TRBV11-1 and J usage is TRBJ1-1; maybe TRBD1 (5 bases). V shed 6 bases and J shed 0 bases, with 11 bases lying between them. CDR3 length: 14 amino acids. The germline gives CDR1 SGHAT, CDR2 FQDESV (reference sequence). The CDR3 nucleotides are TGTGCCAGCAGTTACAGGAGCCTGAACACTGAAGCTTTCTTT. It codes for CASSYRSLNTEAFF.

V usage is TRBV11-3 and J usage is TRBJ2-5; tentatively, D is TRBD2 (5 bases). The CDR3 is 13 residues long. CDR1 and CDR2 (germline): SGHNT, YENEEA. The V end was cut by 1 base, the J end by 5 bases, with 8 bases between. As DNA, the CDR3 is TGTGCCAGCAGCTTAGGCCCGGGGGAGACCCAGTACTTC. Protein sequence: CASSLGPGETQYF.

The genes are TRBV9 and TRBJ2-7; D is perhaps TRBD2 (6 bases). Looked up from germline, CDR1 is SGDLS and CDR2 is YYNGEE. This CDR3 has 14 amino acids. V shed 0 bases and J shed 3 bases, with 10 bases lying between them. Here the CDR3 reads CASSVGGSGYEQYF. DNA for the CDR3: TGTGCCAGCAGCGTAGGCGGTAGCGGCTACGAGCAGTACTTC.